This entry describes one TCR beta chain. Its specific antigen is unknown. Base quality data are lacking; no much larger clone is found one base away. The data stem from a study of blood T cell repertoires in COVID-19 (dated by TCRdb to the early 2020s). Study-level background: Samples from collaborators originated in the United States, Italy and Spain and spanned both the acute and convalescent phases of COVID-19. The material from the prospective study consisted of cDNA or gDNA derived from T cells, B-cell-depleted T cells, or PBMCs. Deeply sampled blood TCRbeta repertoires from subjects exposed to, actively infected with, or recovered from COVID-19 were included in the dataset. The repertoires were made available in a free public database intended to serve as a resource for research on the immune response to SARS-CoV-2. Samples were obtained from the ongoing ImmuneRACE study (first 160 participants) and from 1,200 or so subjects provided by 6 global collaborators. Sample metadata almost always included a de-identified subject ID, COVID-19 status, age in years and sex. Where available, HLA class I and class II types were obtained from metadata supplied by the sample provider rather than from assay-based typing. Summary of the overall study and its limitations: The amount of clinical and demographic metadata varied by source and participant and was provided uncurated.

The collaborating institutions used their own protocols to collect whole blood in K2EDTA tubes. Collaborator samples were shipped for TCRbeta analysis as frozen whole blood, isolated PBMCs, or DNA extracted from either sample type. TCRbeta CDR3 regions were amplified from genomic DNA by means of the immunoSEQ Assay, a bias-controlled multiplex PCR. The original pipeline was this. The number of nucleated cells in each sample was estimated from the amplification of reference gene primers within the assay. To quantify the absolute abundance of each unique TCRbeta CDR3 rearrangement, sequence reads were collapsed and filtered. Productive Simpson clonality was computed per sample as the square root of Simpson's diversity index over productive rearrangements. TCRdb holds this immuneACCESS table with in-frame rearrangements only. Some clones are missing; in checked studies, unresolved V genes explain under half, and the rest has no known cause. V and J calls and clone size follow that table, whereas D and trimming were derived from the DNA. The sample includes around 78,000 clones, with around nine tenths observed a single time. The ten largest clones take up roughly 2% of the sample.

From cysteine to phenylalanine, the CDR3 is 15 amino acids long. This entry keeps only the CDR3 DNA: 45 bases, framed from base 1. Cut back by 8 bases and 0 bases, the V and J ends lie 15 bases apart. CDR1 and CDR2 are drawn from the germline V gene: ENHRY, SYGVKD. This sequence uses TRBV10-3 and TRBJ2-3; TRBD1 could be the D gene, as 5 bases match. The sample taken for sequencing was peripheral blood. The TCR comes from a woman aged 55-69 years with acute or convalescent COVID-19. The DNA reads as follows: TGTGCCATCCAACAGACAGTTACTAGCACAGATACGCAGTATTTT. It translates as CAIQQTVTSTDTQYF.